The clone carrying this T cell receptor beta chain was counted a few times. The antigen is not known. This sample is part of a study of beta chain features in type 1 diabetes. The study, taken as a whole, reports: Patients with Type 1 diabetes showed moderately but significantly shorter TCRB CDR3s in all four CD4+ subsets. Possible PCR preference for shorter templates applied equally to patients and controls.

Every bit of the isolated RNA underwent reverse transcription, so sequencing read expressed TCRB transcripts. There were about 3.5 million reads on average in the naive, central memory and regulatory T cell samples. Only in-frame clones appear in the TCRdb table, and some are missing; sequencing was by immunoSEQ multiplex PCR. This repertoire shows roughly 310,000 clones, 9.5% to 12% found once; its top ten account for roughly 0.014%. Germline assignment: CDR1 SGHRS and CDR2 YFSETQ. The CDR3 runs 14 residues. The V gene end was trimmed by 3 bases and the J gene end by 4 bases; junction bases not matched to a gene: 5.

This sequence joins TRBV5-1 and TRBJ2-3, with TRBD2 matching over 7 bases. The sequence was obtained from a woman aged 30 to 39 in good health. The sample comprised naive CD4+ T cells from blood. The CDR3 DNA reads TGCGCCAGCAGCTGGGCGGGAGCACCAGATACGCAGTATTTT. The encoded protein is CASSWAGAPDTQYF. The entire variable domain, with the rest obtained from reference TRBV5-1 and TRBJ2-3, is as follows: KAGVTQTPRYLIKTRGQQVTLSCSPISGHRSVSWYQQTPGQGLQFLFEYFSETQRNKGNFPGRFSGRQFSNSRSEMNVSTLELGDSALYLCASSWAGAPDTQYFGPGTRLTVL.